This TCR beta chain appears in the sequencing data of a study of cytomegalovirus exposure and HLA in healthy donors. Germline CDR1 SGHVS, CDR2 FQNEAQ. The CDR3 runs to 15 residues. Trimming cost V 1 base and J 4 bases; bases outside gene matches: 2. Worth noting for this clone: Its antigen remains unknown.

Study conclusions and caveats: When a later analysis compared HLA-associated TCR beta chains with equally common others, the HLA-associated chains turned out to be more clonally expanded and to have lower generation probabilities. The productive fraction for most TCR beta V segments was about 87% or about 30% in an earlier analysis.

The PCR used 60 Vbeta and 13 Jbeta primers. Profiled with immunoSEQ multiplex PCR; TCRdb holds only in-frame clones, not every one. The data contain approximately 120,000 clones, about three quarters of them seen just once; the ten biggest clones take up about 4%. V is TRBV7-8 and J is TRBJ1-2, with TRBD1 matching over 11 bases. The sample comprised PBMCs. The sequence was collected from a man aged 25-45 years in good health and CMV-seronegative. The CDR3 DNA reads TGTGCCAGCAGCTTAGGGACAGGGGGCACCTATGGCTACACCTTC. It translates to CASSLGTGGTYGYTF.